This TCR beta chain was recovered during a study of cytomegalovirus exposure and HLA in healthy donors. Findings and limits, study-wide: Accounts indicate the classifier identified cytomegalovirus status with strong specificity and sensitivity. Researchers catalogued 164 TCR beta chains as cytomegalovirus-associated. The CMV antigen specificity of a few CMV-associated chains was confirmed through in vitro analysis.

Worth noting for this clone: Its antigen remains unidentified.

Assay used: immunoSEQ multiplex PCR; TCRdb lists only in-frame clones, some missing. The repertoire includes some 110,000 clones, 80% to 90% of them detected once, and less than 4.5% sits in the top ten. The sequence derives from a young man in good health and CMV-seropositive. The sequencing input was PBMCs.

CDR3 amino acids: CASSSDRDGNIQYF. The CDR3 DNA reads as TGTGCCAGCAGTTCCGACAGGGACGGAAACATTCAGTACTTC. The J gene is TRBJ2-4, the V gene TRBV6-5, with TRBD1 matching 7 bases. The CDR3 contains 14 residues. V trimming: 4 bases; J trimming: 6 bases; junction bases outside the gene matches: 6. Germline CDR1 MNHEY, CDR2 SVGAGI.